The T cell receptor beta chain under discussion was sequenced for a study of human T cells and chemical hapten exposure. This clonotype was picked up a small number of times. The antigen is undetermined. Study conclusions and caveats: Given that the donors had alopecia, their immune response may differ from that seen in healthy people.

CDR1 SGHTA and CDR2 FQGNSA come from the germline V gene. Trimming pared 2 bases from V and 2 bases from J, leaving 16 bases between. This CDR3 contains 16 residues. Time point noted: patch test 1, 2 weeks after DPC sensitization. Treatment denoted: therapeutic diphenylcyclopropenone sensitization with weekly scalp DPC. TCRdb used MiXCR to reprocess the RACE reads, holding one entry per CDR3 protein. This sample has a few hundred thousand distinct CDR3 sequences; roughly 4.8% occur once, and the top ten carry approximately 2.1%. The sequencing here drew on whole blood, taken in connection with sensitization to the hapten diphenylcyclopropenone (DPC). The sequence came from a woman aged 50 to 60 with alopecia areata. Some clones in this sample may be carry-over from other donors' samples. This chain connects TRBV7-2 to TRBJ2-7; D might be TRBD2 (6 bases). In DNA form, the CDR3 reads TGTGCCAGCAGCTTATCTTTAGCGGAAATTGCCTACGAGCAGTACTTC. Translation: CASSLSLAEIAYEQYF.